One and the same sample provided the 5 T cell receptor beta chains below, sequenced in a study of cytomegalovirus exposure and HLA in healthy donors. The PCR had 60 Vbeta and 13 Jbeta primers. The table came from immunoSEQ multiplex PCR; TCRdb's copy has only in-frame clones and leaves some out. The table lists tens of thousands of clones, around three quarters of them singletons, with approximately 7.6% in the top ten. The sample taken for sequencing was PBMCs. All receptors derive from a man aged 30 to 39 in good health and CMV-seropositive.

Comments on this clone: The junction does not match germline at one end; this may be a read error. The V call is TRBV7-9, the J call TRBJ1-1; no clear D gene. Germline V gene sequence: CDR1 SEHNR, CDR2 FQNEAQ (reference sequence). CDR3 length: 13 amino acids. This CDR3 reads CSSSLEGVTEAFF. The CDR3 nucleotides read TGTTCCAGCAGCTTAGAGGGAGTTACTGAAGCTTTCTTT.

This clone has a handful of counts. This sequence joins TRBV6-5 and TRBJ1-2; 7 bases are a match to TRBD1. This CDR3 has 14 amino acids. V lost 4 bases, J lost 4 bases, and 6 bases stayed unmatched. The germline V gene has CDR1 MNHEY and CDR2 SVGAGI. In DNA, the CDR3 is TGTGCCAGCAGTTCAGACAGGGCGCTCTATGGCTACACCTTC. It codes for CASSSDRALYGYTF.

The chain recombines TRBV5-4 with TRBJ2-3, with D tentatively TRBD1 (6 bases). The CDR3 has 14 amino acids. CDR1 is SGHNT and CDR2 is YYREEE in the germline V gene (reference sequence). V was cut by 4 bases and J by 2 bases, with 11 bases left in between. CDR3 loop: CASSRGQFTDTQYF. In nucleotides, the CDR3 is TGTGCCAGCAGCCGTGGACAGTTCACAGATACGCAGTATTTT. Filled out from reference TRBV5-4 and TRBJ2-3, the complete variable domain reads ETGVTQSPTHLIKTRGQQVTLRCSSQSGHNTVSWYQQALGQGPQFIFQYYREEENGRGNFPPRFSGLQFPNYSSELNVNALELDDSALYLCASSRGQFTDTQYFGPGTRLTVL.

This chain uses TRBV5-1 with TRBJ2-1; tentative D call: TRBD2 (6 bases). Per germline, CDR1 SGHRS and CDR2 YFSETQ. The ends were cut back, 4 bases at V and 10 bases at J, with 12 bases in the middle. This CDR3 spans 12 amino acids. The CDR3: CASSPGVGEQFF. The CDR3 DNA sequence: TGCGCCAGCAGCCCGGGGGTTGGGGAGCAGTTCTTC.

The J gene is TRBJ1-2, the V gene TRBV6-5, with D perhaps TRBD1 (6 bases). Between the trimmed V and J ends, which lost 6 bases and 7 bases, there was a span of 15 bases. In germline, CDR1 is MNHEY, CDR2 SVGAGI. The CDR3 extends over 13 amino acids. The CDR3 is CASRPTGIGGYTF. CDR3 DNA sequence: TGTGCCAGCAGACCCACAGGGATCGGTGGCTACACCTTC.